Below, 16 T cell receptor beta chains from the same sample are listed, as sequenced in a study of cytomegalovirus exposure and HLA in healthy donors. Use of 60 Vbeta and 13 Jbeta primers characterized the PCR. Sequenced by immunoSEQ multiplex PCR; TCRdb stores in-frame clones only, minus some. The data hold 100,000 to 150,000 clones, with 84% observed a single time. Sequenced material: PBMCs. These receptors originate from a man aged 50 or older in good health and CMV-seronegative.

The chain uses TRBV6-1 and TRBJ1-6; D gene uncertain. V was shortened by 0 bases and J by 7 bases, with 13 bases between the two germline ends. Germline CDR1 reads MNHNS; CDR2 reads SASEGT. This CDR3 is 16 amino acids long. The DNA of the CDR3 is TGTGCCAGCAGTGAAGCTCGATGGCTGGAGAATTCACCCCTCCACTTT. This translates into CASSEARWLENSPLHF.

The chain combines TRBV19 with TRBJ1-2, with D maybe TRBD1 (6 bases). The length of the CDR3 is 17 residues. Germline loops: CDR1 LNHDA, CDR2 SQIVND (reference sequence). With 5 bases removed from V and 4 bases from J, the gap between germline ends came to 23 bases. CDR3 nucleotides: TGTGCCAGTAGTGCTGTGGGAGACAGGTATTCCTTCTATGGCTACACCTTC. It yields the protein CASSAVGDRYSFYGYTF.

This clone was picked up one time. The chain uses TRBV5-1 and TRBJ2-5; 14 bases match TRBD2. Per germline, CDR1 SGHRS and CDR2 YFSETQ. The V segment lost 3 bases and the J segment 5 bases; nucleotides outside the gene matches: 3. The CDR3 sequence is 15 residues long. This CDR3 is CASSWGLAGAETQYF. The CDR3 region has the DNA TGCGCCAGCAGCTGGGGACTAGCGGGGGCCGAGACCCAGTACTTC.

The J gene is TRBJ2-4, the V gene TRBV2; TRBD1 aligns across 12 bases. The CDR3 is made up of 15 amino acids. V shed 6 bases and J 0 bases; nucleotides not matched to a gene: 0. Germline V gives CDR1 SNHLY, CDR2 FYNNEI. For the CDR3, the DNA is TGTGCCAGCAGGGGACAGGGGGCAGCCAAAAACATTCAGTACTTC. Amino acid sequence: CASRGQGAAKNIQYF.

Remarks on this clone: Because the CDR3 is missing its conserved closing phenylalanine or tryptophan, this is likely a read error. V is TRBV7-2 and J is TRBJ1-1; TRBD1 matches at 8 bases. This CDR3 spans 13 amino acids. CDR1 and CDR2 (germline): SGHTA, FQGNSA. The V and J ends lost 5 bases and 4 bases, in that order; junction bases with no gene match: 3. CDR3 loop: CASSTGTGTEAFV. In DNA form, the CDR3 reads TGTGCCAGCAGCACAGGGACAGGCACTGAAGCTTTCGTT.

For the CDR3, the DNA is TGTGCCAGCAGCTCCCGACAGGGGAATCAGCCCCAGCATTTT. This gives the protein CASSSRQGNQPQHF. This chain connects TRBV5-8 to TRBJ1-5; 8 nucleotides match TRBD1. V lost 3 bases and J lost 4; bases outside the gene matches: 3. The germline CDR1 and CDR2 sequences are SGHTS and YDEGEE. CDR3 length: 14 amino acids.

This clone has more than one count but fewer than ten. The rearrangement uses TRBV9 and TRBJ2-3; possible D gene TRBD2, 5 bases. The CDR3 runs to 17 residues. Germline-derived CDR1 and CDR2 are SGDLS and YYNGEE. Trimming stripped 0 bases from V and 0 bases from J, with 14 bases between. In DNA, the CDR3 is TGTGCCAGCAGCGTAGCGGGAACGGCAGCAAGCACAGATACGCAGTATTTT. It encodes CASSVAGTAASTDTQYF.

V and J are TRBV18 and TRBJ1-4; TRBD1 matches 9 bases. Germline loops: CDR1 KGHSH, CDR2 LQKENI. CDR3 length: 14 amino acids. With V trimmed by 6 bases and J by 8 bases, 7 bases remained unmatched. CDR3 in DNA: TGTGCCAGCTCCCGAGGACAGGGGAGCGAAAAACTGTTTTTT. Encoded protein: CASSRGQGSEKLFF.

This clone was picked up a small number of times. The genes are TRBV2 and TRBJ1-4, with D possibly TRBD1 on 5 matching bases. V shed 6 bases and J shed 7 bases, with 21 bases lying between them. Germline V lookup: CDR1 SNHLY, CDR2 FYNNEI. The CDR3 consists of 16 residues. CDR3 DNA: TGTGCCAGCAGGAAAAAAACAGGTCGGGAGTCTGAAAAACTGTTTTTT. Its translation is CASRKKTGRESEKLFF.

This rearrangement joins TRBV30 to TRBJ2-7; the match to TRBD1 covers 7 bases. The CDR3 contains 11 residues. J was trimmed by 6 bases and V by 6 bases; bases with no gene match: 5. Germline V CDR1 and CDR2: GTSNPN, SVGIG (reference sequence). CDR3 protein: CACEGAAEQYF. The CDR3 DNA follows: TGTGCCTGTGAGGGGGCGGCCGAGCAGTACTTC. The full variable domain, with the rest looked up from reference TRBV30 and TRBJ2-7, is SQTIHQWPATLVQPVGSPLSLECTVEGTSNPNLYWYRQAAGRGLQLLFYSVGIGQISSEVPQNLSASRPQDRQFILSSKKLLLSDSGFYLCACEGAAEQYFGPGTRLTVT.

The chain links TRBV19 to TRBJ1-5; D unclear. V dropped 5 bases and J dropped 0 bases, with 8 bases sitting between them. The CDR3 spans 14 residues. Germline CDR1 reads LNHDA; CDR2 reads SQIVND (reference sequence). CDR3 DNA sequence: TGTGCCAGTAGTTGGTCAGATAGCAATCAGCCCCAGCATTTT. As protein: CASSWSDSNQPQHF.

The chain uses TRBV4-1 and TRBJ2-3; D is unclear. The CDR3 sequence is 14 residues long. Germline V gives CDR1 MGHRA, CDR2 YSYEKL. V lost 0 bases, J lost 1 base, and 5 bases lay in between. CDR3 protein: CASSQDRGTDTQYF. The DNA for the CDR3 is TGCGCCAGCAGCCAAGATCGGGGCACAGATACGCAGTATTTT.

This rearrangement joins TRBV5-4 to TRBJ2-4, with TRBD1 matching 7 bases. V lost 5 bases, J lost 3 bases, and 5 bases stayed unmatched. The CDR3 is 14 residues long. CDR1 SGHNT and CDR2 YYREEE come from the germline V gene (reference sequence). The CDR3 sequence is CASRMAGGKNIQYF. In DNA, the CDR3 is TGTGCCAGCAGGATGGCAGGGGGCAAAAACATTCAGTACTTC.

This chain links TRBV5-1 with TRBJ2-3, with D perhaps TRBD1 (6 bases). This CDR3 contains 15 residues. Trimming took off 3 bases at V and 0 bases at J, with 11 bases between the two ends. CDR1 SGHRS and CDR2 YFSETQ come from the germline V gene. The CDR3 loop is CASSYAQGSTDTQYF. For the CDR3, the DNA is TGCGCCAGCAGCTACGCACAGGGAAGCACAGATACGCAGTATTTT.

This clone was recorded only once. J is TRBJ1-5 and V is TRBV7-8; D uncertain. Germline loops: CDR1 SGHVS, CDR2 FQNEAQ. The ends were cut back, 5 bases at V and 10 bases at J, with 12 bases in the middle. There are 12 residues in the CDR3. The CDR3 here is CASSLSGEPQHF. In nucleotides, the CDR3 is TGTGCCAGCAGCCTGAGTGGTGAACCCCAGCATTTT.

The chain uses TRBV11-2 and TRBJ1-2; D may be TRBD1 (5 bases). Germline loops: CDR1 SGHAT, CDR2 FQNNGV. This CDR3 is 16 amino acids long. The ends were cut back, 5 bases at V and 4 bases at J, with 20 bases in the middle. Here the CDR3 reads CASSHQGHAEIYGYTF. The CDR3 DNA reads TGTGCCAGCAGCCACCAAGGACACGCGGAAATCTATGGCTACACCTTC.